This T cell receptor beta chain was identified during a study of blood T cell repertoires in COVID-19. Study information: There were acute and convalescent COVID-19 samples, and they came from the United States, Italy and Spain.

CDR3 length: 15 amino acids. Looked up from germline, CDR1 is LNHNV and CDR2 is YYDKDF (reference sequence). V lost 4 bases to trimming and J lost 9 bases; unmatched junction nucleotides: 10. The repertoire was sequenced with immunoSEQ multiplex PCR; TCRdb's copy has only in-frame clones and lacks some. Of approximately 30,000 clones detected, approximately 83% appear once; the ten largest clones hold roughly 24%. This clonotype originated in a human donor in a cohort sampled during active COVID-19. V is TRBV15 and J is TRBJ2-1; 9 positions match TRBD1. Sequenced: peripheral blood. The CDR3 bases are TGTGCCACCAGCACACACCGGGACAGGGTCACTGAGCAGTTCTTC. This gives the protein CATSTHRDRVTEQFF.